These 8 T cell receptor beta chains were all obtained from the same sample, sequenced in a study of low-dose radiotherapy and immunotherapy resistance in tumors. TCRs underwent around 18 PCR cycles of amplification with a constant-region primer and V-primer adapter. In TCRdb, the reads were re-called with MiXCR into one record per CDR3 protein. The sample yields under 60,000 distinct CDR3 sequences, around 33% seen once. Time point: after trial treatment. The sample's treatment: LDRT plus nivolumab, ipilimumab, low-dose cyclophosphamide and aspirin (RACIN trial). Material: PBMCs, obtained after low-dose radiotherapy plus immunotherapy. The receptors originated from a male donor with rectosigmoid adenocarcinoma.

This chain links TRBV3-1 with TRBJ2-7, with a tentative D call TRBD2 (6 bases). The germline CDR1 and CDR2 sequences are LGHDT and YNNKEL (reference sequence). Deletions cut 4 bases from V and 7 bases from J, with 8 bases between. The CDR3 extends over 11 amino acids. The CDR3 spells CASSLSGEQYF. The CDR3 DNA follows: TGTGCCAGCAGCCTTAGCGGAGAGCAGTACTTC.

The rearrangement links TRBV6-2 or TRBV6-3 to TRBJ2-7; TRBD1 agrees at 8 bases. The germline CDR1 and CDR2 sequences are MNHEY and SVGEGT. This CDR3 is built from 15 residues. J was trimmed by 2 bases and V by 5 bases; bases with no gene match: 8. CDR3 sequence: CASSARTGSPYEQYF. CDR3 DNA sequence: TGTGCCAGCAGTGCTCGGACAGGGTCCCCCTACGAGCAGTACTTC.

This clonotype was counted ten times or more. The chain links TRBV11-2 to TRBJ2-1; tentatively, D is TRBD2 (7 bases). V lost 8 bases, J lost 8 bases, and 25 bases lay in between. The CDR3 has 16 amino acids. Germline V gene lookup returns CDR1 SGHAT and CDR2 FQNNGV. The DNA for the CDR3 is TGTGCCAGCGGCTGGTCATTGGGGGGGGGCGGCCATGAGCAGTTCTTC. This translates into CASGWSLGGGGHEQFF.

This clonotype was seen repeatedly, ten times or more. The CDR3 here is CASTSGVYAGELFF. DNA for the CDR3: TGTGCCAGTACATCAGGGGTGTATGCCGGGGAGCTGTTTTTT. J is TRBJ2-2 and V is TRBV24-1, with D possibly matching TRBD1 (6 bases). The germline V gene has CDR1 KGHDR and CDR2 SFDVKD. The V and J ends lost 11 bases and 6 bases respectively, with 18 bases between them. This CDR3 region has 14 residues.

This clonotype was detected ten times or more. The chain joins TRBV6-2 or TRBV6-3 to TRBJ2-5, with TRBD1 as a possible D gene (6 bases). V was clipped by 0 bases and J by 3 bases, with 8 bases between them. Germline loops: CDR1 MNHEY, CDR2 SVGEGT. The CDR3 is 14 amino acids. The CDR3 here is CASSYSNREETQYF. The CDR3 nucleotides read TGTGCCAGCAGTTACTCGAACAGGGAAGAGACCCAGTACTTC.

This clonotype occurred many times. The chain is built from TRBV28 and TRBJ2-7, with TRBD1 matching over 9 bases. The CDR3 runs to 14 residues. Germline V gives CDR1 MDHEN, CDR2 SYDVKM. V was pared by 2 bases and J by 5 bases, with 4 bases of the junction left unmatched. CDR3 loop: CASSLGTGPHEQYF. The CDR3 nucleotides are TGTGCCAGCAGTTTAGGGACAGGGCCCCACGAGCAGTACTTC.

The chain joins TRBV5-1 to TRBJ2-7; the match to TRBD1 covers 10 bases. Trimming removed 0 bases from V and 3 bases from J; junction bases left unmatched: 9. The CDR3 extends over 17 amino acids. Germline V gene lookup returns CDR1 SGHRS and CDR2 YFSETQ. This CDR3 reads CASSLATGGRAHYEQYF. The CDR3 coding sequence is TGCGCCAGCAGCTTGGCGACAGGGGGCAGGGCCCACTACGAGCAGTACTTC.

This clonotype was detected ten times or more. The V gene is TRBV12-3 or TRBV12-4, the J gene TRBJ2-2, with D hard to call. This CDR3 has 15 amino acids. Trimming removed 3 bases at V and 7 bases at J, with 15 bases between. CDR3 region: CASSLQPGPGGELFF. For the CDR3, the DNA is TGTGCCAGCAGTTTGCAACCTGGGCCCGGCGGGGAGCTGTTTTTT.